These 4 T cell receptor beta chains came from one sample sequenced in a study of identical twins. TCRdb called the 5' RACE reads again in MiXCR, with one record for every CDR3 protein. The sample lists some 590,000 distinct CDR3 sequences, roughly 9.9% occurring once. The same sample was also studied in work on yellow fever vaccine responses in identical twins.

The sequenced sample consisted of PBMCs. The receptors were sampled from a woman under 30 in good health.

This clonotype was seen ten or more times. This rearrangement joins TRBV4-3 to TRBJ2-7, with 7 bases identical to TRBD2. With 1 base clipped from V and 2 bases from J, the junction kept 2 bases outside the gene matches. Germline V CDR1 and CDR2: LGHNA, YSLEER. This CDR3 is built from 14 residues. CDR3 loop: CASSQGTSAYEQYF. CDR3 nucleotides: TGCGCCAGCAGCCAAGGAACTAGCGCCTACGAGCAGTACTTC.

The V call is TRBV6-1, the J call TRBJ1-1; possibly TRBD1 for D (5 bases). The V end was cut by 5 bases, the J end by 6 bases, with 13 bases between. CDR1 and CDR2 from the germline V gene are MNHNS and SASEGT. The CDR3 is made up of 13 amino acids. The CDR3 DNA reads TGTGCCAGCAGTAAGGGACTTTTCTCTGAAGCTTTCTTT. Translation gives CASSKGLFSEAFF.

The sample holds a few counts of this clonotype. This chain uses TRBV15 with TRBJ2-7; D is ambiguous. The CDR3 length is 14 residues. Germline V gives CDR1 LNHNV, CDR2 YYDKDF (reference sequence). V was clipped by 0 bases and J by 1 base, with 7 bases between them. The CDR3 is CATSRDLGSYEQYF. The CDR3 bases are TGTGCCACCAGCAGAGATCTTGGTTCCTACGAGCAGTACTTC.

The chain recombines TRBV29-1 with TRBJ1-1; D not certain. This CDR3 spans 12 amino acids. V gave up 4 bases and J gave up 1 base, with 7 bases separating them. The germline gives CDR1 SQVTM, CDR2 ANQGSEA. CDR3 sequence (DNA): TGCAGCGTTGTTAGATGGAACACTGAAGCTTTCTTT. Translation: CSVVRWNTEAFF.